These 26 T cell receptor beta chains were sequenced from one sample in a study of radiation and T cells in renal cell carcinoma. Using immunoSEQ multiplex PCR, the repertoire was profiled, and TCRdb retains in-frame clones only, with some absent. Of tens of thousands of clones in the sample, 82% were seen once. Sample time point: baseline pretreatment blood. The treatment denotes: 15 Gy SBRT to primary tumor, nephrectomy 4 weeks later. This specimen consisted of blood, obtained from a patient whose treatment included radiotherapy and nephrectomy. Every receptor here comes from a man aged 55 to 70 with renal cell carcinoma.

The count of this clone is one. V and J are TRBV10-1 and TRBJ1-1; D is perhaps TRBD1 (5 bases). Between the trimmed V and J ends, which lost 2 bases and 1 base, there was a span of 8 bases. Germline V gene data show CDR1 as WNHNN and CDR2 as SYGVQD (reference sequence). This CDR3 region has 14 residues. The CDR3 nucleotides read TGCGCCAGCAGTGAGAAAAGGGGGAACACTGAAGCTTTCTTT. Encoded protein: CASSEKRGNTEAFF.

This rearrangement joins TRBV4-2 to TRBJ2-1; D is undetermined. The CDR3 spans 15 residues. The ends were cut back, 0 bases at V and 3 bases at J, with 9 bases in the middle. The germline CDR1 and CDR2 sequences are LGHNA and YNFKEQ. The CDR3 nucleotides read TGTGCCAGCAGCCAAGATCGGGCAGGCTACAATGAGCAGTTCTTC. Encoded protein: CASSQDRAGYNEQFF.

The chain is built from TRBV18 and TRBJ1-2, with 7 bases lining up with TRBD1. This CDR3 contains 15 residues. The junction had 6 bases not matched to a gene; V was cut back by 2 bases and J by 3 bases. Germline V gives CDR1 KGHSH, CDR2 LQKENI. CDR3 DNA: TGTGCCAGCTCACCAAAGACAGGGAGGGACTATGGCTACACCTTC. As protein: CASSPKTGRDYGYTF.

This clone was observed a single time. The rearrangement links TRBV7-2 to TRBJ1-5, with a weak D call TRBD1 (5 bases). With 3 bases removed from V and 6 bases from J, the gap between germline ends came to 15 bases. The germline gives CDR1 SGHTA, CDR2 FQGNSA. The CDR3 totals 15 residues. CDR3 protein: CASSLAQGQGQPQHF. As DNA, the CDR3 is TGTGCCAGCAGCTTGGCGCAGGGTCAGGGTCAGCCCCAGCATTTT. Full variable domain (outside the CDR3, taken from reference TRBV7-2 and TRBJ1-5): GAGVSQSPSNKVTEKGKDVELRCDPISGHTALYWYRQSLGQGLEFLIYFQGNSAPDKSGLPSDRFSAERTGGSVSTLTIQRTQQEDSAVYLCASSLAQGQGQPQHFGDGTRLSIL.

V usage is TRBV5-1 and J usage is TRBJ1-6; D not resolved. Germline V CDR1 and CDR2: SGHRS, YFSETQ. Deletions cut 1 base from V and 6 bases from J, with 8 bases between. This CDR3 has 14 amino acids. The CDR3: CASSLFGINSPLHF. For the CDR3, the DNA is TGCGCCAGCAGCTTGTTTGGCATTAATTCACCCCTCCACTTT. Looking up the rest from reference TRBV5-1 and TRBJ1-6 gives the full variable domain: KAGVTQTPRYLIKTRGQQVTLSCSPISGHRSVSWYQQTPGQGLQFLFEYFSETQRNKGNFPGRFSGRQFSNSRSEMNVSTLELGDSALYLCASSLFGINSPLHFGNGTRLTVT.

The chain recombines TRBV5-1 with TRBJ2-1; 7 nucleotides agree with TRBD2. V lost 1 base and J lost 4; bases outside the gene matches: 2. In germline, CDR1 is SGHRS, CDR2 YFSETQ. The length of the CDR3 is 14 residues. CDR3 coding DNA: TGCGCCAGCAGCTTGAGCGGGGCTTACAATGAGCAGTTCTTC. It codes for CASSLSGAYNEQFF.

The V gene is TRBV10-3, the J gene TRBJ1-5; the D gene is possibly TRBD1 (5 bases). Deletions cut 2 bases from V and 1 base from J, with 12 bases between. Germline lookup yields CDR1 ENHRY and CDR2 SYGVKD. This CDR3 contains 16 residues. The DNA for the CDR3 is TGTGCCATCAGTGAGGGAGGGGCAGGGAGCAATCAGCCCCAGCATTTT. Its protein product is CAISEGGAGSNQPQHF.

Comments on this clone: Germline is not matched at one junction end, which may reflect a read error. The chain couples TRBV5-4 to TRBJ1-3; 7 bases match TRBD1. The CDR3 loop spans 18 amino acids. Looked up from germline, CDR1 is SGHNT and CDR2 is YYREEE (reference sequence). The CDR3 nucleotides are TGTGCCAGCAGCTTGGGAGGCGACAGGGAATTCTCTGGAAGCACCATATATTTT. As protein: CASSLGGDREFSGSTIYF.

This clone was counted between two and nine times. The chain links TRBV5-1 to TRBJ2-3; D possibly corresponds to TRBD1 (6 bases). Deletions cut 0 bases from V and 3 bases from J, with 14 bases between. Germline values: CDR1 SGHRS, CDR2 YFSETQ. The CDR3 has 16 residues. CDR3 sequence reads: CASSLVGGARTDTQYF. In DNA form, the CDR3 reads TGCGCCAGCAGCTTGGTTGGGGGCGCTAGGACAGATACGCAGTATTTT.

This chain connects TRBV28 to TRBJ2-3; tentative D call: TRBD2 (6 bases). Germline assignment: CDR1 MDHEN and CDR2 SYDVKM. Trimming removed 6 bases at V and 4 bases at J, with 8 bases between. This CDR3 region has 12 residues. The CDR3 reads CASRGGSDTQYF. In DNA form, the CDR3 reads TGTGCCAGCAGGGGGGGTTCAGATACGCAGTATTTT.

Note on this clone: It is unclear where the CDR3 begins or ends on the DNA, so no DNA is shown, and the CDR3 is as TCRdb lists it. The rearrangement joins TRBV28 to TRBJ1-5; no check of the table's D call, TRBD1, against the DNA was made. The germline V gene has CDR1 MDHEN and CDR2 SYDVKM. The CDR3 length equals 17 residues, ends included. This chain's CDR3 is CASSSSTGTLSNQPQHF.

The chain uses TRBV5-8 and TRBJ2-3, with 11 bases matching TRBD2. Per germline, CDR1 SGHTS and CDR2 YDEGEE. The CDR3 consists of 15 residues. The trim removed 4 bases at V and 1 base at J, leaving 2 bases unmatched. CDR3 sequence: CASSMTSGGTDTQYF. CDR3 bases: TGTGCCAGCAGCATGACTAGCGGGGGCACAGATACGCAGTATTTT.

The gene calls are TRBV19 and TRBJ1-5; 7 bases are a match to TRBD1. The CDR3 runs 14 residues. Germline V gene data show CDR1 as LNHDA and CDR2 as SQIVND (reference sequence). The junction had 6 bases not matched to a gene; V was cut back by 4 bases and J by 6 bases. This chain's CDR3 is CASSTQGGGQPQHF. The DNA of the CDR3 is TGTGCCAGTAGTACCCAGGGGGGCGGTCAGCCCCAGCATTTT. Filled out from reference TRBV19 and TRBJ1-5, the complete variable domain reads DGGITQSPKYLFRKEGQNVTLSCEQNLNHDAMYWYRQDPGQGLRLIYYSQIVNDFQKGDIAEGYSVSREKKESFPLTVTSAQKNPTAFYLCASSTQGGGQPQHFGDGTRLSIL.

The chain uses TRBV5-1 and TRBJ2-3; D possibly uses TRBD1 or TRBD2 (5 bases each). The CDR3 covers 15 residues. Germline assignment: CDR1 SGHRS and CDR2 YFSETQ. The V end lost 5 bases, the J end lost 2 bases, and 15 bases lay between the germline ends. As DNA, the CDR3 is TGCGCCAGCAGAACGGGGACCCATAACACAGATACGCAGTATTTT. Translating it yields CASRTGTHNTDTQYF.

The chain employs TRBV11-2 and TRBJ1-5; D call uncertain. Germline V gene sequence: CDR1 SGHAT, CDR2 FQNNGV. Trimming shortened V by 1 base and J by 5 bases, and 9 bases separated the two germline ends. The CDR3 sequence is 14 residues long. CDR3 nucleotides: TGTGCCAGCAGCTTAGGACAAGGACATCAGCCCCAGCATTTT. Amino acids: CASSLGQGHQPQHF.

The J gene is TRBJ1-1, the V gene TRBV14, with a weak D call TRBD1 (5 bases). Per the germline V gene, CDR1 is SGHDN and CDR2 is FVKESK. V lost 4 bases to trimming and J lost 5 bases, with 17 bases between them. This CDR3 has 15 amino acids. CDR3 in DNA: TGTGCCAGCAGCCGTACACCGCAGGGCGGGACTGAAGCTTTCTTT. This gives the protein CASSRTPQGGTEAFF.

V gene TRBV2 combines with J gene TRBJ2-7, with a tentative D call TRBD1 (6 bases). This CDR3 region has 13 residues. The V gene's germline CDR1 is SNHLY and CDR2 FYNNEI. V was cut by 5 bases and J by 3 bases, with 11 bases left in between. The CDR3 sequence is CASSWVGGYEQYF. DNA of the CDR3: TGTGCCAGCAGTTGGGTAGGGGGCTACGAGCAGTACTTC. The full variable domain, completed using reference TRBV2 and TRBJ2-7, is EPEVTQTPSHQVTQMGQEVILRCVPISNHLYFYWYRQILGQKVEFLVSFYNNEISEKSEIFDDQFSVERPDGSNFTLKIRSTKLEDSAMYFCASSWVGGYEQYFGPGTRLTVT.

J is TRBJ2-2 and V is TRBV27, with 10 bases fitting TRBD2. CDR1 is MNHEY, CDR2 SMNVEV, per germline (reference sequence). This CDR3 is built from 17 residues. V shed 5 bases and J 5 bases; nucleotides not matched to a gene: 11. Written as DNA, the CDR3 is TGTGCCAGCAGTCGTAGCGGGAGGCCGGGGGGAACCGGGGAGCTGTTTTTT. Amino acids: CASSRSGRPGGTGELFF.

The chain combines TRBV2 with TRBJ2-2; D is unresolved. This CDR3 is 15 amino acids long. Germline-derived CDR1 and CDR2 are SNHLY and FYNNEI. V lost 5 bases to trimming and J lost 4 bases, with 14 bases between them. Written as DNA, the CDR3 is TGTGCCAGCAGTCGCGTTTCCCCGGGCACCGGGGAGCTGTTTTTT. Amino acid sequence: CASSRVSPGTGELFF.

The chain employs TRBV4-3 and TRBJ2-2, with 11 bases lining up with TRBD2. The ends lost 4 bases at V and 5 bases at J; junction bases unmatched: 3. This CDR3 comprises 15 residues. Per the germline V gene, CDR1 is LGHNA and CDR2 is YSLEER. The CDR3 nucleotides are TGCGCCAGCAGCCTCGGACTAGCGGGTACCGGGGAGCTGTTTTTT. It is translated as CASSLGLAGTGELFF.

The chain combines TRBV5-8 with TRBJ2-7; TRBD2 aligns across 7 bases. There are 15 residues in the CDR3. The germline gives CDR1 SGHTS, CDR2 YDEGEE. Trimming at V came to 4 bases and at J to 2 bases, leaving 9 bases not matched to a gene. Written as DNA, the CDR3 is TGTGCCAGCAGCCCATGGGGCGGGAGTGCCTACGAGCAGTACTTC. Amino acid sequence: CASSPWGGSAYEQYF.

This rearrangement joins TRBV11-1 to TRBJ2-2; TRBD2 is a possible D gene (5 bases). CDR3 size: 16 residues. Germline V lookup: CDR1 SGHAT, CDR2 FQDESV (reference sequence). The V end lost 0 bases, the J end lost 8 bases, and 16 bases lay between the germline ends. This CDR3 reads CASSLAANRGRGELFF. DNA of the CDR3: TGTGCCAGCAGCTTAGCTGCTAACCGGGGAAGAGGGGAGCTGTTTTTT.

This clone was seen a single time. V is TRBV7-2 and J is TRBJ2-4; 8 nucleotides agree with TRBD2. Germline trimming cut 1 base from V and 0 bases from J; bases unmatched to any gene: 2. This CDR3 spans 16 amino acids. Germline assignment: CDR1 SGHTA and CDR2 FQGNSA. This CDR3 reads CASSLELAVAKNIQYF. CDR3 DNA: TGTGCCAGCAGCTTAGAACTAGCGGTAGCCAAAAACATTCAGTACTTC. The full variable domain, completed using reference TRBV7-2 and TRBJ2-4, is GAGVSQSPSNKVTEKGKDVELRCDPISGHTALYWYRQSLGQGLEFLIYFQGNSAPDKSGLPSDRFSAERTGGSVSTLTIQRTQQEDSAVYLCASSLELAVAKNIQYFGAGTRLSVL.

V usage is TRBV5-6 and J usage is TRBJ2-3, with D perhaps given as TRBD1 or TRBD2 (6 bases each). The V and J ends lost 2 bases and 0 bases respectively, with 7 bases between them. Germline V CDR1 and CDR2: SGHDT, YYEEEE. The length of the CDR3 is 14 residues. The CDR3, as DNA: TGTGCCAGCAGCTTCGGGGGCAGCACAGATACGCAGTATTTT. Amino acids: CASSFGGSTDTQYF.

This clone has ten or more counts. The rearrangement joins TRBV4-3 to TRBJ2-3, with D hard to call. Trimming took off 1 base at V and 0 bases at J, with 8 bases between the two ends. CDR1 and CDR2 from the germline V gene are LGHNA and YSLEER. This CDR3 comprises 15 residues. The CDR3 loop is CASSQAPISTDTQYF. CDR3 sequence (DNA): TGCGCCAGCAGCCAAGCCCCGATTAGCACAGATACGCAGTATTTT.

This CDR3 is CASSGGYEQYF. CDR3 coding DNA: TGTGCCAGCAGCGGGGGGTACGAGCAGTACTTC. The chain employs TRBV2 and TRBJ2-7, with 7 bases identical to TRBD2. CDR3 length: 11 residues. The V gene end was trimmed by 6 bases and the J gene end by 4 bases; junction bases not matched to a gene: 0. Looked up from germline, CDR1 is SNHLY and CDR2 is FYNNEI.